The rows below give T cell receptor beta chains drawn from one sample of a study of beta chain features in type 1 diabetes. Assay: immunoSEQ multiplex PCR; the TCRdb copy retains only in-frame clones and omits some. The sample consists of about 350,000 clones, 15% to 20% of them appearing once. Sequenced sample: naive CD4+ T cells from blood. These receptor sequences come from a woman younger than 35 in good health. Each CDR3 is given with its conserved first and last residue. Each record gives: J gene, V gene, clone size, D gene, CDR3 DNA, CDR3 protein. A D gene is named only where the DNA matches it firmly. Clone sizes are given selectively: once, few, many, or a class where the clone is expanded.

>TRBJ1-1|TRBV7-2|few|.
TGTGCCAGCAGCCCCCGGTATCAAAACACTGAAGCTTTCTTT
CASSPRYQNTEAFF
>TRBJ2-1|TRBV7-9|.|TRBD2
TGTGCCAGCAGCTCACTCTATAGCGGGACAACCTACAATGAGCAGTTCTTC
CASSSLYSGTTYNEQFF
>TRBJ2-7|TRBV29-1|few|TRBD1
TGCAGCGTTGAGCGACAGGGCACCTACGAGCAGTACTTC
CSVERQGTYEQYF
>TRBJ2-7|TRBV27|few|.
TGTGCCAGCAGTTTACAATTGGCGTCGGGGGAGCAGTACTTC
CASSLQLASGEQYF
>TRBJ2-7|TRBV19|few|.
TGTGCCAGTAGCAAACAGGTTTCCTACGAGCAGTACTTC
CASSKQVSYEQYF
>TRBJ1-5|TRBV2|.|TRBD1
TGTGCCAGCAGTTTTCAACAGGGGACTCAGCCCCAGCATTTT
CASSFQQGTQPQHF
>TRBJ1-1|TRBV7-9|.|TRBD1
TGTGCCAGCAGCCCAGACAGGGTGAACACTGAAGCTTTCTTT
CASSPDRVNTEAFF
>TRBJ2-2|TRBV18|few|.
TGTGCCAGCTCACCTCCGGGCACCGGGGAGCTGTTTTTT
CASSPPGTGELFF
>TRBJ2-7|TRBV5-1|.|TRBD1
TGCGCCAGCAGCAGGGGGCAGGGAACCGAGCAGTACTTC
CASSRGQGTEQYF
>TRBJ2-5|TRBV19|.|TRBD2
TGTGCCAGTAGGCCGGGACTAGCGGGGGAACAAGAGACCCAGTACTTC
CASRPGLAGEQETQYF
>TRBJ2-1|TRBV5-1|.|TRBD2
TGCGCCAGCAGCTTTAATTCGGGAGGGAGAGATGAGCAGTTCTTC
CASSFNSGGRDEQFF
>TRBJ2-7|TRBV5-4|few|TRBD2
TGTGCCAGCAGCCGTCGGGAGGGCACCTACGAGCAGTACTTC
CASSRREGTYEQYF
>TRBJ1-1|TRBV18|few|.
TGTGCCAGCTCACCACCGGGGGGCACTGAAGCTTTCTTT
CASSPPGGTEAFF
>TRBJ2-4|TRBV30|.|TRBD1
TGTGCCTGGAGTGTAGGGGGCCTAGGGGGCAGAGACATTCAGTACTTC
CAWSVGGLGGRDIQYF
>TRBJ1-5|TRBV27|.|.
TGTGCCACTAGCTTTGCGGGGAACAATCAGCCCCAGCATTTT
CATSFAGNNQPQHF
>TRBJ2-3|TRBV9|few|.
TGTGCCAGCAGCGCCCGGGGACACACAGATACGCAGTATTTT
CASSARGHTDTQYF
>TRBJ2-7|TRBV2|few|.
TGTGCCAGCAGTTTGGAGCCCCGAGGCGAGCAGTACTTC
CASSLEPRGEQYF
>TRBJ2-1|TRBV18|few|TRBD2
TGTGCCAGCTCACCCGCGGGACTAGCGGAAAGCAATGAGCAGTTCTTC
CASSPAGLAESNEQFF
>TRBJ2-1|TRBV7-2|few|TRBD1
TGTGCCAGCAGCTTAAAAGGGACAGGGGGGAATGAGCAGTTCTTC
CASSLKGTGGNEQFF
>TRBJ2-1|TRBV11-2|few|TRBD2
TGTGCCAGCAGCTCCTCAGCGGGGTCCTACAATGAGCAGTTCTTC
CASSSSAGSYNEQFF
>TRBJ2-7|TRBV18|.|.
TGTGCCAGCTCACCACCGGGCAGGGACTCCTACGAGCAGTACTTC
CASSPPGRDSYEQYF
>TRBJ1-5|TRBV5-8|.|TRBD1
TGTGCCAGCAGCTTGTACGGGACAGCAAGTACGGGTCAGCCCCAGCATTTT
CASSLYGTASTGQPQHF
>TRBJ1-4|TRBV30|few|.
TGTGCCTGGAGTCTTTTGGCCTCTGAAAAACTGTTTTTT
CAWSLLASEKLFF
>TRBJ1-6|TRBV9|.|.
TGTGCCAGCAGCTCCGGAGGGGAAAGCTCCTATAATTCACCCCTCCACTTT
CASSSGGESSYNSPLHF
>TRBJ2-1|TRBV4-1|few|TRBD2
TGCGCCAGCAGGAACCCGACTAGCGGGAGCTACAATGAGCAGTTCTTC
CASRNPTSGSYNEQFF
>TRBJ2-3|TRBV9|few|TRBD2
TGTGCCAGCAGCCAGCGGGGGGACACAGATACGCAGTATTTT
CASSQRGDTDTQYF
>TRBJ2-3|TRBV19|few|.
TGTGCCAGTAGCAACACAGATACGCAGTATTTT
CASSNTDTQYF
>TRBJ1-5|TRBV18|few|TRBD1
TGTGCCAGCTCACCAGGACAGGGGGTAAACAATCAGCCCCAGCATTTT
CASSPGQGVNNQPQHF
>TRBJ2-1|TRBV4-1|.|TRBD2
TGCGCCAGCAGCCGAGGTCCGGGAGGGGACAATGAGCAGTTCTTC
CASSRGPGGDNEQFF
>TRBJ2-2|TRBV5-6|.|TRBD2
TGTGCCAGCAGCTTTCCCCCCTATAGCGGGAGCACCGGGGAGCTGTTTTTT
CASSFPPYSGSTGELFF
>TRBJ2-7|TRBV7-2|.|.
TGTGCCAGCAGCTTAGTCAACGAGCAGTACTTC
CASSLVNEQYF
>TRBJ1-2|TRBV21-1|.|.
TGTGCCAGCAGCAAAAAGACACCTTGGATCTATGGCTACACCTTC
CASSKKTPWIYGYTF
>TRBJ2-3|TRBV10-3|few|.
TGTGCCATCAACCCAGGGGTTTTAAGCACAGATACGCAGTATTTT
CAINPGVLSTDTQYF
>TRBJ2-5|TRBV29-1|few|TRBD2
TGCAGACTAGCGGGAGGAGAGACCCAGTACTTC
CRLAGGETQYF
>TRBJ1-1|TRBV6-4|.|.
TGTGCCAGCAGTGACGAGTCCGGGGCTGAAGCTTTCTTT
CASSDESGAEAFF
>TRBJ2-3|TRBV5-1|.|TRBD2
TGCGCCAGCAGCTCTGGGACTAGCGGGGCAGATACGCAGTATTTT
CASSSGTSGADTQYF
>TRBJ2-5|TRBV9|few|.
TGTGCCAGCAGCGCGGGGACCCAGTACTTC
CASSAGTQYF
>TRBJ2-7|TRBV30|few|TRBD1
TGTGCCTGGAACCGGGACAGGGGCCACGAGCAGTACTTC
CAWNRDRGHEQYF
>TRBJ2-5|TRBV18|.|TRBD2
TGTGCCAGCTCACCAATTGCACTAGCGGAGGAAGAGACCCAGTACTTC
CASSPIALAEEETQYF
>TRBJ2-5|TRBV6-6|few|.
TGTGCCAGCAGTAGGGAGGAGACCCAGTACTTC
CASSREETQYF
>TRBJ2-1|TRBV15|.|TRBD1
TGTGCCACCAGCGGGATGACAGGGCTTAGGGAGCAGTTCTTC
CATSGMTGLREQFF
>TRBJ2-1|TRBV18|.|.
TGTGCCAGCTCACCCAGCGGTGGCTCCTACAATGAGCAGTTCTTC
CASSPSGGSYNEQFF
>TRBJ2-3|TRBV7-2|.|TRBD2
TGTGCCAGCAGCTTAGCGCAAGCGGGGGGATGGTATTTT
CASSLAQAGGWYF
>TRBJ2-1|TRBV25-1|.|TRBD2
TGTGCCAGCAGTGAAACCGGGGGGACTTCTGCCTACAATGAGCAGTTCTTC
CASSETGGTSAYNEQFF
>TRBJ1-1|TRBV11-2|.|.
TGTGCCACCCGAGGCGGGGCGAATCAGAACACTGAAGCTTTCTTT
CATRGGANQNTEAFF
>TRBJ1-5|TRBV10-3|.|TRBD1
TGTGCCATCACTCTCCGGACAGGGGGCGATAAGCCCCAGCATTTT
CAITLRTGGDKPQHF
>TRBJ2-3|TRBV14|once|TRBD2
TGTGCCAGCAGCCAAGCGGGAGGGCCGGCAGATACGCAGTATTTT
CASSQAGGPADTQYF
>TRBJ2-5|TRBV7-8|.|.
TGTGCCAGCAGCTTGCGCCCTGGACTCAGGGGAAAGGAACAAGAGACCCAGTACTTC
CASSLRPGLRGKEQETQYF
>TRBJ2-1|TRBV19|.|TRBD2
TGTGCCAGTAGTATCCTCGGACTAGATGTGAATGAGCAGTTCTTC
CASSILGLDVNEQFF
>TRBJ2-1|TRBV11-2|few|TRBD2
TGTGCCAGCAGCTTAGTAGGTGGGAGGGCGGGGAATGAGCAGTTCTTC
CASSLVGGRAGNEQFF
>TRBJ2-3|TRBV28|few|.
TGTGCCAGCAGTTTAGCAGGACTGCCTCAGGATACGCAGTATTTT
CASSLAGLPQDTQYF
>TRBJ2-3|TRBV9|.|.
TGTGCCAGCGCGTTGACCCCTTCGGGAGATACGCAGTATTTT
CASALTPSGDTQYF
>TRBJ2-1|TRBV5-1|.|TRBD1
TGCGCCAGCAGCTTGGGGACAGGGTATGATGAGCAGTTCTTC
CASSLGTGYDEQFF
>TRBJ1-2|TRBV11-2|.|.
TGTGCCAGCAGGTCTTTACGAGGGTTCTTGGGCTACACCTTC
CASRSLRGFLGYTF
>TRBJ1-1|TRBV5-1|few|.
TGCGCCAGCAGCTTGGAACAGAGGAACACTGAAGCTTTCTTT
CASSLEQRNTEAFF
>TRBJ2-7|TRBV27|few|TRBD1
TGTGCCAGCAGGGACAGGGTTTACGAGCAGTACTTC
CASRDRVYEQYF